This T cell receptor beta chain was documented in a study of T cell repertoires in cytomegalovirus infection. The germline gives CDR1 MGHDK, CDR2 SYGVNS. This CDR3 is 12 amino acids long. Trimming removed 4 bases from V and 8 bases from J, with 9 bases in between. This clonotype was detected only a few times. Its target is not known. TCRdb re-called the reads with MiXCR, one entry per CDR3 protein. Among around 310,000 distinct CDR3 sequences, about 27% were seen once, and the ten largest hold roughly 20%. The chain joins TRBV25-1 to TRBJ2-4; D perhaps matches TRBD2 (6 bases). Here the sequenced sample was cultured PBMCs, taken from culture after CMV antigen stimulation. The receptor was derived from a human donor in good health (CMV status not recorded). Some clones in this sample may be carry-over from other donors' samples. In nucleotides, the CDR3 is TGTGCCAGCAGTGGGGACTTGGACATTCAGTACTTC. Its translation: CASSGDLDIQYF.